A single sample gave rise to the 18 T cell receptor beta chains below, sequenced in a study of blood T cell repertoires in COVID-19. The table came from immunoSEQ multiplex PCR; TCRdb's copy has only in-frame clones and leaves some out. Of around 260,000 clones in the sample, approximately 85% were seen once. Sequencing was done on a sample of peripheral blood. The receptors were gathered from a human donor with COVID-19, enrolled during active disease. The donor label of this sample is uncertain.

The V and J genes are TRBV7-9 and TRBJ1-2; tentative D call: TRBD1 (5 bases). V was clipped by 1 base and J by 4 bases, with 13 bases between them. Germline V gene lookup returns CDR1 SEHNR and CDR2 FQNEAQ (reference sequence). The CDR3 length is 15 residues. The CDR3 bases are TGTGCCAGCAGCTTAGGAGCAGCAGGGCCCTATGGCTACACCTTC. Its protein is CASSLGAAGPYGYTF.

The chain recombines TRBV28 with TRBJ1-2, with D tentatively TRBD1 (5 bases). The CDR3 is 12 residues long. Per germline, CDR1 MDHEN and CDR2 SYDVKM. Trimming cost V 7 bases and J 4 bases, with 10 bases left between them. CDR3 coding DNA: TGTGCCAGCAACGGGGGGACCTATGGCTACACCTTC. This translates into CASNGGTYGYTF.

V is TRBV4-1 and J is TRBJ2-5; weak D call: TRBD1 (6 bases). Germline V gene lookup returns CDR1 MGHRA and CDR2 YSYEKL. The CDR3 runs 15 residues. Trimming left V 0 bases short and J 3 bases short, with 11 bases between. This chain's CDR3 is CASSQEAGVEETQYF. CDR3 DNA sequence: TGCGCCAGCAGCCAAGAGGCAGGGGTTGAAGAGACCCAGTACTTC.

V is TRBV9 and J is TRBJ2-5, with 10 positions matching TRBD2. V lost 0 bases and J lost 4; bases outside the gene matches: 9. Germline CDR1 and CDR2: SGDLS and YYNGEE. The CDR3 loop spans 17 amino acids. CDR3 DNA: TGTGCCAGCAGCGTAGAGGGGCTAGCGGGAGCGGGAGAGACCCAGTACTTC. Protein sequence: CASSVEGLAGAGETQYF.

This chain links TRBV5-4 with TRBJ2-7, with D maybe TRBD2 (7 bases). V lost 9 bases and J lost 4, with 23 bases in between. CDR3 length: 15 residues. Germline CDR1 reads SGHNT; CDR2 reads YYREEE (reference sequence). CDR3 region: CAKKGGPGEVYEQYF. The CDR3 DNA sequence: TGTGCCAAAAAGGGAGGGCCAGGGGAAGTGTACGAGCAGTACTTC.

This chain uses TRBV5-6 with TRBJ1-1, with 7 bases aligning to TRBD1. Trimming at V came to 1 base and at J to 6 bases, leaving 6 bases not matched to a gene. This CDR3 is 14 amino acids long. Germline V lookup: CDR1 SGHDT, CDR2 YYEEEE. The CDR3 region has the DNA TGTGCCAGCAGCTTGTTCGAGAGGGGGCCTGAAGCTTTCTTT. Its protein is CASSLFERGPEAFF.

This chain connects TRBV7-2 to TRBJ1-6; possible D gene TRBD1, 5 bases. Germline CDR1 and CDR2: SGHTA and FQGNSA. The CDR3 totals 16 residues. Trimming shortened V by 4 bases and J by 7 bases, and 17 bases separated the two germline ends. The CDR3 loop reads CASSSTRTIPNSPLHF. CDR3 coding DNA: TGTGCCAGCAGCTCAACCCGGACAATCCCGAATTCACCCCTCCACTTT.

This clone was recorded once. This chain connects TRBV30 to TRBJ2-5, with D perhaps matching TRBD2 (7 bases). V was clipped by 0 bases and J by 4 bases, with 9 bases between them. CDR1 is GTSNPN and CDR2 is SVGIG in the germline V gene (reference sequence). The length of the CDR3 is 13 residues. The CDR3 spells CAWSVAGAETQYF. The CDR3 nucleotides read TGTGCCTGGAGTGTGGCGGGGGCAGAGACCCAGTACTTC. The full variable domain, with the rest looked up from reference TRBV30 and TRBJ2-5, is SQTIHQWPATLVQPVGSPLSLECTVEGTSNPNLYWYRQAAGRGLQLLFYSVGIGQISSEVPQNLSASRPQDRQFILSSKKLLLSDSGFYLCAWSVAGAETQYFGPGTRLLVL.

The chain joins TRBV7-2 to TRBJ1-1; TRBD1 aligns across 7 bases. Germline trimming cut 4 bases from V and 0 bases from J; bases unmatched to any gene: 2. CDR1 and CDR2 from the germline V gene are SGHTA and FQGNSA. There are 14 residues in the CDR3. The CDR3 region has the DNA TGTGCCAGCAGCTACACAGGGGTGAACACTGAAGCTTTCTTT. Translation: CASSYTGVNTEAFF.

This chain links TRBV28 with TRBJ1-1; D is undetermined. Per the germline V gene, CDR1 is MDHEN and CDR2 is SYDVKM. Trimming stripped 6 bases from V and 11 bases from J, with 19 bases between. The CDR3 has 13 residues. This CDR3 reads CASSTPSSPGAFF. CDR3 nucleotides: TGTGCCAGCAGCACTCCGAGTAGCCCGGGGGCTTTCTTT.

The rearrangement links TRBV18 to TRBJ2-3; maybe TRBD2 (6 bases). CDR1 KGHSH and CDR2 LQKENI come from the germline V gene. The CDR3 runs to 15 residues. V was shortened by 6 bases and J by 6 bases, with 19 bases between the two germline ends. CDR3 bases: TGTGCCAGCTCGACCGGGACTCGAGATGTGGATACGCAGTATTTT. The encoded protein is CASSTGTRDVDTQYF. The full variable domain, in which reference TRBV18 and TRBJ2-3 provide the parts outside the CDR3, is NAGVMQNPRHLVRRRGQEARLRCSPMKGHSHVYWYRQLPEEGLKFMVYLQKENIIDESGMPKERFSAEFPKEGPSILRIQQVVRGDSAAYFCASSTGTRDVDTQYFGPGTRLTVL.

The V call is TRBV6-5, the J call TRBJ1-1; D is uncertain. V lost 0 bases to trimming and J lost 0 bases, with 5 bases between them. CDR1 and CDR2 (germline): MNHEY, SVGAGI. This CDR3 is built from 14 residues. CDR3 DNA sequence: TGTGCCAGCAGTTACTCGAACATGAACACTGAAGCTTTCTTT. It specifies CASSYSNMNTEAFF.

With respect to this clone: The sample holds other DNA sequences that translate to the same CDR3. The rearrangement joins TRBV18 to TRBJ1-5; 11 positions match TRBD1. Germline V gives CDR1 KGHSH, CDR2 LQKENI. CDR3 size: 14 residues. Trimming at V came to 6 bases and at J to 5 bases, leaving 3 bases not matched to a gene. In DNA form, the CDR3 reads TGTGCCAGCTCTCCGGGACAGGGGGATCAGCCCCAGCATTTT. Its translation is CASSPGQGDQPQHF.

CDR3 in amino acids: CASSIQAGVGETQYF. The CDR3 region has the DNA TGTGCCAGTAGTATACAAGCGGGAGTCGGAGAGACCCAGTACTTC. The V and J genes are TRBV19 and TRBJ2-5; TRBD2 agrees at 8 bases. Germline CDR1 is LNHDA and CDR2 is SQIVND (reference sequence). V shed 2 bases, J shed 4 bases, and the junction held 6 bases outside the gene matches. The CDR3 sequence is 15 residues long.

CDR3 sequence: CASSRGQGNDNSPLHF. CDR3 DNA: TGTGCCAGCAGCCGGGGACAGGGGAATGATAATTCACCCCTCCACTTT. The V call is TRBV3-1 (or the pseudogene TRBV3-2), the J call TRBJ1-6; 10 nucleotides agree with TRBD1. Looked up from germline, CDR1 is LGHDT and CDR2 is YNNKEL (reference sequence). This CDR3 has 16 amino acids. The V and J ends lost 4 bases and 5 bases, in that order; junction bases with no gene match: 5.

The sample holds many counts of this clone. CDR3 coding DNA: TGTGCCAGCAGCGGCGAGGGGAACACTGAAGCTTTCTTT. Translation gives CASSGEGNTEAFF. The gene calls are TRBV7-9 and TRBJ1-1; D ambiguous. Trimming took off 5 bases at V and 1 base at J, with 8 bases between the two ends. The CDR3 contains 13 residues. Germline values: CDR1 SEHNR, CDR2 FQNEAQ (reference sequence).

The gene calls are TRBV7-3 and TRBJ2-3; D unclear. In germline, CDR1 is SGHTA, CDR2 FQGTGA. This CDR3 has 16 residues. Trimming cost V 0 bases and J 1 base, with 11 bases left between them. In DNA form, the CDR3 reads TGTGCCAGCAGCTTAACCCCTCCCACAGGCACAGATACGCAGTATTTT. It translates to CASSLTPPTGTDTQYF.

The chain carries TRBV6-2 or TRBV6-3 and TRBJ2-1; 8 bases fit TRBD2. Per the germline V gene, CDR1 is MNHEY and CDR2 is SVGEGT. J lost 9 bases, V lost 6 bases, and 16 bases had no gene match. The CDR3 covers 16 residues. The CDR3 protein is CASSQMGSGREGEQFF. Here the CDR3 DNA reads TGTGCCAGCAGCCAGATGGGGAGCGGGAGAGAAGGTGAGCAGTTCTTC.